Here is one TCR beta chain with its context. The sample belongs to a study of T cell responses to AZD1222 COVID-19 vaccine. This table comes from immunoSEQ multiplex PCR, and its TCRdb copy is limited to in-frame clones, with some not included. The sample lists about 110,000 clones, 88% seen once, with roughly 13% in the top ten. Sequences were derived from peripheral blood, sampled on day 0 of MenACWY control vaccination. This TCR was recovered from an adult in good health.

CDR3 bases: TGCGCCAGCAGCCAAGATGATAGGGGAGCTAACTATGGCTACACCTTC. Its translation is CASSQDDRGANYGYTF. The chain uses TRBV4-3 and TRBJ1-2; TRBD1 might be the D (5 bases). Trimming pared 0 bases from V and 0 bases from J, leaving 11 bases between. Per germline, CDR1 LGHNA and CDR2 YSLEER. The length of the CDR3 is 16 residues.